These 9 T cell receptor beta chains came from one sample sequenced in a study of CD8 T cells in Susac syndrome. Random hexamers were used to reverse transcribe an amount of about 0.45 to 1 ug RNA. In TCRdb, the immunoSEQ multiplex PCR reads were re-called with MiXCR into one record per CDR3 protein. The sample contains around 62,000 distinct CDR3 sequences, more than 80% of which appear only once. The sample consisted of CD8+ T cells from PBMCs. These receptors all come from a human donor in good health.

In its sample, this clonotype was seen once. V gene TRBV7-9 combines with J gene TRBJ1-1, with a weak D call TRBD1 (5 bases). The ends were cut back, 3 bases at V and 8 bases at J, with 10 bases in the middle. The CDR3 runs to 12 residues. In germline, CDR1 is SEHNR, CDR2 FQNEAQ (reference sequence). CDR3 bases: TGTGCCAGCAGCTTGGGGCAGATAGAAGCTTTCTTT. Amino acid sequence: CASSLGQIEAFF.

This clonotype was seen once. The CDR3 DNA reads as TGTGCCAGCAGTTACTCAGGGACAGGGATTACTAATGAAAAACTGTTTTTT. Translated, it gives CASSYSGTGITNEKLFF. This rearrangement joins TRBV6-5 to TRBJ1-4; the match to TRBD1 covers 9 bases. The CDR3 totals 17 residues. J lost 2 bases, V lost 0 bases, and 4 bases had no gene match. Per the germline V gene, CDR1 is MNHEY and CDR2 is SVGAGI.

The chain links TRBV4-3 to TRBJ2-1; the match to TRBD2 covers 9 bases. Trimming took 2 bases from V and 9 from J; bases not matched to a gene: 8. CDR3 length: 15 residues. The germline V gene encodes CDR1 LGHNA and CDR2 YSLEER. CDR3 residues: CASSQTPSGVGEQFF. CDR3 nucleotides: TGCGCCAGCAGCCAAACGCCTAGCGGGGTAGGTGAGCAGTTCTTC.

V gene TRBV20-1 combines with J gene TRBJ2-1, with D possibly called TRBD1 or TRBD2 (5 bases each). Germline-derived CDR1 and CDR2 are DFQATT and SNEGSKA (reference sequence). Between the trimmed V and J ends, which lost 3 bases and 2 bases, there was a span of 11 bases. The CDR3 sequence is 14 residues long. CDR3 in amino acids: CSARSRDPYNEQFF. The CDR3 nucleotides are TGCAGTGCTAGGAGTAGGGACCCCTACAATGAGCAGTTCTTC.

This rearrangement joins TRBV29-1 to TRBJ2-7, with D maybe TRBD1 (5 bases). Trimming cost V 4 bases and J 2 bases, with 12 bases left between them. This CDR3 comprises 13 residues. Per the germline V gene, CDR1 is SQVTM and CDR2 is ANQGSEA. The CDR3 reads CSVGTDRAYEQYF. CDR3 nucleotide sequence: TGCAGCGTTGGAACTGACAGAGCCTACGAGCAGTACTTC.

The chain couples TRBV12-3 or TRBV12-4 to TRBJ1-2, with D perhaps matching TRBD1 (6 bases). The CDR3 spans 13 residues. V was shortened by 8 bases and J by 5 bases, with 15 bases between the two germline ends. The CDR3 loop reads CASSGQPRYGYTF. Written as DNA, the CDR3 is TGTGCCAGCTCTGGACAGCCAAGGTATGGCTACACCTTC.

The V and J genes are TRBV4-1 and TRBJ2-3, with D possibly called TRBD1 or TRBD2 (5 bases each). V shed 2 bases and J shed 9 bases, with 6 bases lying between them. CDR1 and CDR2 (germline): MGHRA, YSYEKL. This CDR3 region has 11 residues. CDR3 residues: CASSQRDTQYF. The CDR3 DNA reads as TGCGCCAGCAGCCAAAGGGACACGCAGTATTTT.

On this clonotype: A read error is likely, as this CDR3 ends without the conserved phenylalanine or tryptophan. This chain connects TRBV7-8 to TRBJ2-1, with 7 positions matching TRBD1. The CDR3 runs 15 residues. Germline V gene data show CDR1 as SGHVS and CDR2 as FQNEAQ. V trimming: 2 bases; J trimming: 5 bases; junction bases outside the gene matches: 6. The CDR3 DNA reads TGTGCCAGCAGCTTAACAAGACAGGGACACAATGAGCAGTTCTGC. Protein: CASSLTRQGHNEQFC.

The chain is built from TRBV2 and TRBJ2-3; D call uncertain. CDR1 is SNHLY and CDR2 is FYNNEI in the germline V gene. The CDR3 consists of 13 residues. Trimming pared 3 bases from V and 6 bases from J, leaving 10 bases between. The CDR3 reads CASSDLGLDTQYF. As DNA, the CDR3 is TGTGCCAGCAGTGACTTGGGCTTGGATACGCAGTATTTT.